The T cell receptor beta chain described here comes from a study of early T cells in non-severe SARS-CoV-2 infection. Overall study: Unsorted whole-blood RNA was sequenced in bulk, leaving chains unpaired.

Note on this clonotype: What it binds is unknown.

Study-wide results and limits: Matching against VDJdb likely underestimated virus-specific expansions, favoring anti-spike CD8.

Individual cDNA molecules each received unique molecular identifiers attached to them. TCRdb analysed the 5' RACE reads with MiXCR anew, one entry per CDR3 protein. Of 60,000 to 75,000 distinct CDR3 sequences detected, 10% to 12% appear once; the ten largest clones hold approximately 5%. Germline CDR1 and CDR2: SGHTA and FQGTGA. The V end lost 4 bases, the J end lost 0 bases, and 10 bases lay between the germline ends. This CDR3 has 15 amino acids. The clonotype originates from an adult who was a healthcare worker with PCR-confirmed SARS-CoV-2 infection or an uninfected control (not recorded which). The sequences come from whole blood, collected at baseline. The chain joins TRBV7-3 to TRBJ2-1, with no clear D. As DNA, the CDR3 is TGTGCCAGCAGCTCCGGGCCCAACTCCTACAATGAGCAGTTCTTC. It is translated as CASSSGPNSYNEQFF.